The 13 T cell receptor beta chains below were found in one sample sequenced in a study of T-cell memory formation after mild COVID-19. TCRdb processed the 5' RACE reads anew with MiXCR; each CDR3 protein has one entry. The sample lists roughly 350,000 distinct CDR3 sequences, under 30% occurring once. The specimen was PBMCs or a T cell subset sorted from them (not recorded which). Every receptor here comes from an adult woman who had mild COVID-19 (a few samples of this study predate the infection). Cell type and time point are not known.

In this sample, this clonotype turned up a few times. The V gene is TRBV7-9, the J gene TRBJ2-7; TRBD2 agrees at 9 bases. CDR1 is SEHNR, CDR2 FQNEAQ, per germline (reference sequence). J was trimmed by 4 bases and V by 4 bases; bases with no gene match: 5. This CDR3 spans 14 amino acids. CDR3: CASSSPTSGYEQYF. As DNA, the CDR3 is TGTGCCAGCAGCTCACCGACTAGCGGATACGAGCAGTACTTC.

This chain uses TRBV19 with TRBJ2-7; 7 positions agree with TRBD1. Unmatched junction bases numbered 7, after V lost 5 bases and J lost 0 bases. The CDR3 loop spans 15 amino acids. Germline CDR1 LNHDA, CDR2 SQIVND (reference sequence). CDR3 region: CASSARQGTSYEQYF. The CDR3 DNA is TGTGCCAGTAGTGCCAGACAGGGTACCTCCTACGAGCAGTACTTC.

The chain has TRBV7-9 and TRBJ2-5; D may correspond to TRBD1 or TRBD2 (5 bases each). The V end was cut by 0 bases, the J end by 1 base, with 9 bases between. The CDR3 extends over 15 amino acids. Germline V CDR1 and CDR2: SEHNR, FQNEAQ (reference sequence). The CDR3 loop reads CASSLAIGAQETQYF. The CDR3 DNA sequence: TGTGCCAGCAGCTTAGCTATCGGGGCCCAAGAGACCCAGTACTTC.

The CDR3 DNA sequence: TGCGCCAGCAGCCAAGATCGAGAGGGGGACTATGGCTACACCTTC. Its protein is CASSQDREGDYGYTF. The rearrangement uses TRBV4-3 and TRBJ1-2; the D gene is possibly TRBD1 (6 bases). Germline CDR1 and CDR2: LGHNA and YSLEER. V was clipped by 0 bases and J by 3 bases, with 11 bases between them. There are 15 residues in the CDR3.

This clonotype was detected only a few times. The chain couples TRBV24-1 to TRBJ2-3; a weak D match, TRBD2 (5 bases). The length of the CDR3 is 10 residues. Germline V CDR1 and CDR2: KGHDR, SFDVKD. V was cut by 12 bases and J by 5 bases, with 8 bases left in between. The CDR3 loop reads CAAGGDTQYF. CDR3 bases: TGTGCCGCGGGTGGAGATACGCAGTATTTT.

This clonotype was observed at least ten times. The chain links TRBV15 to TRBJ1-5, with D maybe TRBD1 (6 bases). This CDR3 region has 18 residues. Trimming left V 6 bases short and J 2 bases short, with 23 bases between. Germline-derived CDR1 and CDR2 are LNHNV and YYDKDF (reference sequence). CDR3 DNA sequence: TGTGCCACCAGGAGGGGGGAGGCGAGGTATGGTGGCAATCAGCCCCAGCATTTT. It is translated as CATRRGEARYGGNQPQHF.

This clonotype was seen more than once but under ten times. This chain connects TRBV12-3 or TRBV12-4 to TRBJ2-5; a possible D gene is TRBD1 (6 bases). V lost 5 bases to trimming and J lost 4 bases, with 8 bases between them. CDR3 length equals 12 residues. The CDR3 loop is CASSQGLETQYF. CDR3 nucleotides: TGTGCCAGCAGTCAGGGGTTAGAGACCCAGTACTTC.

This clonotype was picked up a small number of times. The chain carries TRBV20-1 and TRBJ2-5; 7 bases are a match to TRBD2. The ends lost 1 base at V and 4 bases at J; junction bases unmatched: 0. This CDR3 spans 12 amino acids. Germline values: CDR1 DFQATT, CDR2 SNEGSKA (reference sequence). The CDR3: CSARVAGETQYF. The CDR3 bases are TGCAGTGCTAGAGTAGCGGGAGAGACCCAGTACTTC.

The chain links TRBV20-1 to TRBJ1-5; no firm D call. The CDR3 spans 12 residues. Germline V CDR1 and CDR2: DFQATT, SNEGSKA (reference sequence). Trimming removed 6 bases at V and 3 bases at J, with 9 bases between. The CDR3 DNA reads as TGCAGTGCGTGGCGACCCAATCAGCCCCAGCATTTT. It codes for CSAWRPNQPQHF.

In this sample, this clonotype turned up a few times. The chain employs TRBV5-6 and TRBJ1-3, with D hard to call. The V end was cut by 0 bases, the J end by 3 bases, with 10 bases between. This CDR3 has 15 amino acids. Germline V gene data show CDR1 as SGHDT and CDR2 as YYEEEE. CDR3 DNA: TGTGCCAGCAGCTTGGGGTTCAAGGTTGGAAACACCATATATTTT. Translating it yields CASSLGFKVGNTIYF.

This chain links TRBV12-3 or TRBV12-4 with TRBJ2-5; 7 nucleotides align to TRBD2. This CDR3 contains 13 residues. After removal of 10 bases from V and 4 bases from J, the junction contained 9 bases not matched to a gene. The CDR3 sequence is CATLGGGRETQYF. Here the CDR3 DNA reads TGTGCCACCCTGGGGGGGGGTCGAGAGACCCAGTACTTC.

The gene calls are TRBV9 and TRBJ2-3; D perhaps matches TRBD2 (6 bases). V lost 2 bases and J lost 4, with 8 bases in between. CDR1 SGDLS and CDR2 YYNGEE come from the germline V gene. The CDR3 totals 13 residues. CDR3 protein: CASSVWGADTQYF. The CDR3, as DNA: TGTGCCAGCAGCGTTTGGGGGGCAGATACGCAGTATTTT.

This clonotype appeared a few times. The genes are TRBV6-5 and TRBJ1-5; D call uncertain. CDR3 length: 15 amino acids. The V end lost 0 bases, the J end lost 1 base, and 7 bases lay between the germline ends. The germline V gene has CDR1 MNHEY and CDR2 SVGAGI. The CDR3 protein is CASSYSGRSNQPQHF. For the CDR3, the DNA is TGTGCCAGCAGTTACTCCGGCCGGAGCAATCAGCCCCAGCATTTT.